These 4 T cell receptor beta chains were sequenced from one sample in a study of tumor-infiltrating lymphocytes in primary liver carcinoma. A constant-region primer served to make TCR beta cDNA from about 500 ng total RNA. Libraries of TCR beta came from three nested multiplex PCR rounds with slightly modified ARM-PCR. For approximately 9 cycles apiece, the opening two PCR rounds ran with TRBV1-TRBV30 forward primers and a C-beta reverse primer. TCRdb processed the multiplex PCR reads anew with MiXCR; each CDR3 protein has one entry. The data show more than 50,000 distinct CDR3 sequences, around 79% seen once. Unsorted bulk tissue of roughly 19-30 mg yielded co-extracted RNA and DNA. Sequenced material: liver tumor tissue from sampling region 2. Subset specified: tumor region T2, inferior pole. The receptor set was obtained from a man aged 40-50 years with primary liver carcinoma and hepatitis B virus infection.

The table lists this clonotype with a few counts. Given a much more abundant clone one base away, this may be a read error. The chain is built from TRBV30 and TRBJ2-4; D assignment may be TRBD1 or TRBD2 (5 bases each). Germline loops: CDR1 GTSNPN, CDR2 SVGIG (reference sequence). V lost 6 bases to trimming and J lost 10 bases, with 19 bases between them. The CDR3 consists of 13 residues. In nucleotides, the CDR3 is TGTGCCTGCCCGGGACGGGAAAGTGATATTCAGTACTTC. It codes for CACPGRESDIQYF.

Comment on this clonotype: The conserved phenylalanine or tryptophan normally closing the CDR3 is absent here, so this likely arose from a read error. The V call is TRBV11-2, the J call TRBJ2-1, with 7 positions matching TRBD2. The CDR3 runs 12 residues. Germline CDR1 reads SGHAT; CDR2 reads FQNNGV. Written as DNA, the CDR3 is TGTGCCGGGGGGGGAATATACATTGAGCAGTTCCTC. Protein: CAGGGIYIEQFL.

Comments on this clonotype: Sequence at one end of the junction differs from germline and may be a read error. The rearrangement joins TRBV6-5 to TRBJ1-5, with unresolved D. The CDR3 is 14 residues long. In germline, CDR1 is MNHEY, CDR2 SVGAGI. CDR3 region: CPSGYSVGMPPQHF. The CDR3 DNA is TGTCCCAGCGGTTACTCAGTAGGGATGCCGCCCCAGCATTTT.

V usage is TRBV29-1 and J usage is TRBJ2-7; D is uncertain. Germline V CDR1 and CDR2: SQVTM, ANQGSEA. The CDR3 runs 11 residues. The V end was cut by 7 bases, the J end by 9 bases, with 16 bases between. The CDR3 loop is CSADVTHVQYF. Here the CDR3 DNA reads TGCAGCGCCGATGTAACTCACGTGCAGTACTTC.